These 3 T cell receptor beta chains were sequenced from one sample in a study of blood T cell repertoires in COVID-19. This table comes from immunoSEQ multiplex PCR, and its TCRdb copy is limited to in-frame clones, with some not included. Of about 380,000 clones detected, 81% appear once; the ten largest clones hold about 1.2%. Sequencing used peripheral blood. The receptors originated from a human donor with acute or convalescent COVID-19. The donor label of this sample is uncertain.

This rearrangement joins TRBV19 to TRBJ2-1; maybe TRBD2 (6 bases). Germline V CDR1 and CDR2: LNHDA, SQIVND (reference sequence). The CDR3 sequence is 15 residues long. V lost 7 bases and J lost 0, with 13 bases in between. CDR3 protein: CASTPDGSSYNEQFF. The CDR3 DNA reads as TGTGCCAGTACTCCCGACGGGAGCTCCTACAATGAGCAGTTCTTC. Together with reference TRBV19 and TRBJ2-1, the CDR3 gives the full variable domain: DGGITQSPKYLFRKEGQNVTLSCEQNLNHDAMYWYRQDPGQGLRLIYYSQIVNDFQKGDIAEGYSVSREKKESFPLTVTSAQKNPTAFYLCASTPDGSSYNEQFFGPGTRLTVL.

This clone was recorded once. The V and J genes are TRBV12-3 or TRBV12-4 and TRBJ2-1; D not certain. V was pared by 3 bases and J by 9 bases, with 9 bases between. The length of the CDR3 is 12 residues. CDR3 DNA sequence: TGTGCCAGCAGTTTTTTATCTCCTGAGCAGTTCTTC. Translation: CASSFLSPEQFF.

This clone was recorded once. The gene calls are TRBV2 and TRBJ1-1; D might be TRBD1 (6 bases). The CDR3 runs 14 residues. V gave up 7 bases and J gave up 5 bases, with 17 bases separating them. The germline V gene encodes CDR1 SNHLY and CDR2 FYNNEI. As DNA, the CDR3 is TGTGCCAGCACCTTCTACAGGGAAACTACTGAAGCTTTCTTT. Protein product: CASTFYRETTEAFF.